This T cell receptor beta chain was obtained from a study of OX40 agonist ivuxolimab in advanced cancers. Trimming removed 6 bases at V and 7 bases at J, with 12 bases between. This CDR3 region has 12 residues. Looked up from germline, CDR1 is LGHNT and CDR2 is FRNRAP. Assay: immunoSEQ multiplex PCR; the TCRdb copy retains only in-frame clones and omits some. The sample has some 44,000 clones; 70% to 90% are singletons. The TCR comes from an adult with an advanced solid tumor such as melanoma, head and neck, liver or kidney cancer. Here the sequenced sample was CD4+ or CD8+ T cells sorted from blood, taken in a trial of the OX40 agonist ivuxolimab. The chain is built from TRBV12-5 and TRBJ1-1; D is ambiguous. Here the CDR3 DNA reads TGTGCTAGTGGGGCCGGAGGGTTTGAAGCTTTCTTT. As protein: CASGAGGFEAFF.